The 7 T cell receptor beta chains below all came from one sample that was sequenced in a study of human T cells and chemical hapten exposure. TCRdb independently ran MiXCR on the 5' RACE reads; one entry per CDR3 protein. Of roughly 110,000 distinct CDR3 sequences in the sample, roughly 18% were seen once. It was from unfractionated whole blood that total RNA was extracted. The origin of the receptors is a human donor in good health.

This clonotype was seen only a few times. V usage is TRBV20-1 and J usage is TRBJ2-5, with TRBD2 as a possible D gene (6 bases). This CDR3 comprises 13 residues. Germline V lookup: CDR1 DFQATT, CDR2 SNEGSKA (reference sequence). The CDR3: CSAGGPSEKTQYF. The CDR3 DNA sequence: TGCAGCGCAGGAGGGCCCAGCGAGAAGACCCAGTACTTC.

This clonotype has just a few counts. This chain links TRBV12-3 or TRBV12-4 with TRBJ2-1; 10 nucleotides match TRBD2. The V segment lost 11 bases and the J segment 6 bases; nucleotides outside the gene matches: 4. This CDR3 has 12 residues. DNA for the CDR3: TGTGCCTATGCTAGCGGGAGCAATGAGCAGTTCTTC. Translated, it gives CAYASGSNEQFF.

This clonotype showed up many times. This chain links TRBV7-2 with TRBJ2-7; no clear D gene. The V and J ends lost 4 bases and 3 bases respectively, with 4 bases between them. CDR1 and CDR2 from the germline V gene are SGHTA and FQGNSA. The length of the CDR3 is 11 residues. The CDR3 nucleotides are TGTGCCAGCAGCTCTTACTACGAGCAGTACTTC. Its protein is CASSSYYEQYF. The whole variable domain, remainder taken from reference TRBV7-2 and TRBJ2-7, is GAGVSQSPSNKVTEKGKDVELRCDPISGHTALYWYRQSLGQGLEFLIYFQGNSAPDKSGLPSDRFSAERTGGSVSTLTIQRTQQEDSAVYLCASSSYYEQYFGPGTRLTVT.

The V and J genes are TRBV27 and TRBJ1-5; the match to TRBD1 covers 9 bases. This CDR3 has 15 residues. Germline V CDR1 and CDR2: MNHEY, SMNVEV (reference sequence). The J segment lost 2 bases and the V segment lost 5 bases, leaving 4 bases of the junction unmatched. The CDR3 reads CASSVQGAGNQPQHF. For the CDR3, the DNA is TGTGCCAGCAGTGTACAGGGGGCGGGCAATCAGCCCCAGCATTTT.

The CDR3 protein is CASSVQTGGYEQYF. The CDR3 DNA follows: TGCGCCAGCAGCGTTCAGACAGGGGGCTACGAGCAGTACTTC. The rearrangement links TRBV5-1 to TRBJ2-7; 9 bases agree with TRBD1. The CDR3 extends over 14 amino acids. After removal of 4 bases from V and 3 bases from J, the junction contained 5 bases not matched to a gene. From germline, CDR1 is SGHRS and CDR2 YFSETQ.

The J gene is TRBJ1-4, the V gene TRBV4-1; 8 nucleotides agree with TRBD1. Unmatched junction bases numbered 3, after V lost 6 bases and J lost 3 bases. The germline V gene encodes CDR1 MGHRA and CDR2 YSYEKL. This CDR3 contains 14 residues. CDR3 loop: CASRATGANEKLFF. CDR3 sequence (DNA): TGCGCCAGCAGGGCGACAGGGGCTAATGAAAAACTGTTTTTT.

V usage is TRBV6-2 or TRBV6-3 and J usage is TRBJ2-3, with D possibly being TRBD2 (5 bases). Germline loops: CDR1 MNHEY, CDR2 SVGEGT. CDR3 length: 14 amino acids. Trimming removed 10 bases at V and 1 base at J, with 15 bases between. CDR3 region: CATEGESGTDTQYF. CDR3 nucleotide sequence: TGTGCCACTGAGGGCGAATCGGGCACAGATACGCAGTATTTT.